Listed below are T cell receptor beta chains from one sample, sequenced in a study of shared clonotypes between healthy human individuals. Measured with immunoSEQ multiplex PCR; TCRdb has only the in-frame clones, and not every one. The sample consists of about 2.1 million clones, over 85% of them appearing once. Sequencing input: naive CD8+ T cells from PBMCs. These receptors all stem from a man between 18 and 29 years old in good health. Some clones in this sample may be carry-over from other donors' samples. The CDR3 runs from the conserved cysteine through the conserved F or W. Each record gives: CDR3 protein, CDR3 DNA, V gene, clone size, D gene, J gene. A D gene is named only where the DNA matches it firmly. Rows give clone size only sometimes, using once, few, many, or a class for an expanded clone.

CASSPAKGTQIRWDTEAFF | TGTGCCAGCTCACCAGCCAAAGGAACTCAAATCCGCTGGGACACTGAAGCTTTCTTT | TRBV18 | - | - | TRBJ1-1
CAYGFSDEQYF | TGTGCCTACGGGTTCAGCGACGAGCAGTACTTC | TRBV30 | - | - | TRBJ2-7
CASSSSLAKLTEVHGYTF | TGTGCCAGCAGTTCTTCTCTGGCCAAGCTAACGGAAGTGCATGGCTACACCTTC | TRBV28 | - | - | TRBJ1-2
CASSPGTSGSWVTQYF | TGTGCCAGCAGTCCCGGGACTAGCGGGAGTTGGGTTACGCAGTATTTT | TRBV7-9 | - | TRBD2 | TRBJ2-3
CASSTRDGPYEQYF | TGTGCCAGCAGTACACGGGACGGCCCCTACGAGCAGTACTTC | TRBV6-6 | - | - | TRBJ2-7
CSALKAAAENTIYF | TGCAGCGCCTTAAAGGCGGCGGCTGAAAACACCATATATTTT | TRBV29-1 | - | - | TRBJ1-3
CASSLSSSYEQYF | TGTGCCAGCAGCTTAAGTAGCTCCTACGAGCAGTACTTC | TRBV7-9 | - | - | TRBJ2-7
CSVFLTNEKLFF | TGCAGCGTTTTTCTAACTAATGAAAAACTGTTTTTT | TRBV29-1 | once | - | TRBJ1-4
CASSSGTSGTLREQFF | TGTGCCAGCAGTTCTGGGACTAGCGGGACGCTGAGGGAGCAGTTCTTC | TRBV27 | - | TRBD2 | TRBJ2-1
CASSESGTGATEAFF | TGCGCCAGCAGTGAGTCAGGGACAGGGGCCACTGAAGCTTTCTTT | TRBV10-1 | - | TRBD1 | TRBJ1-1
CASSLQGGEAFF | TGTGCCAGCAGCTTACAGGGAGGTGAAGCTTTCTTT | TRBV13 | - | - | TRBJ1-1